What follows is one T cell receptor (beta chain) and its context. What it binds is not known. These data originate in a study of shared clonotypes between healthy human individuals. The CDR3 runs to 14 residues. Per the germline V gene, CDR1 is GTSNPN and CDR2 is SVGIG (reference sequence). V dropped 5 bases and J dropped 0; count of bases not matched to a gene: 5. Original processing methods: Sequence data from immunoSEQ were junction-only and lacked quality scores; consequently, filtering differed. Generated by immunoSEQ multiplex PCR, the TCRdb table keeps only in-frame clones and is missing some. That table is the source of V, J and clone size, and D and trimming were worked out from the DNA. This table holds 2 million to 3 million clones, around 90% found once. Findings of the study overall: Non-shared clonotypes had lower generation probabilities than those shared by all four donors.

This chain joins TRBV30 and TRBJ1-1, with TRBD1 matching over 8 bases. Sample: naive CD4+ T cells sorted from blood. This sample's subset: CD45RA+ positively selected. This sequence was found in a young man in good health. CDR3 nucleotide sequence: TGTGCCTGGGGAACAGGGGGGGTGAACACTGAAGCTTTCTTT. This gives the protein CAWGTGGVNTEAFF.